The 11 T cell receptor beta chains presented below share a single source sample, sequenced in a study of T cell repertoires in cytomegalovirus infection (dated by TCRdb to about 2019). This sample was sequenced with an Illumina HiSeq 1500. The raw public data were reprocessed by TCRdb itself: fastp quality trimming at Q25, MiXCR clonotype calling, in-frame beta chains only. Rows matching on CDR3 protein sequence are summarized as one entry with the most common DNA and genes. The sample table lists 450,000 to 650,000 distinct CDR3 sequences, approximately 40% of them with a count of one. 48% of the sample is taken by the ten largest. Their antigens remain unidentified. The treatment or condition label corresponds to: in vitro stimulation with specific CMV peptide epitopes to enrich CMV-specific T cells. Sequenced here: cultured PBMCs, sampled from culture after CMV antigen stimulation. Source of these receptors: a human donor in good health (CMV status not recorded). Some clones in this sample may be carry-over from other donors' samples.

This clonotype was observed a handful of times. CDR3 sequence reads: CASSSERADNEQFF. CDR3 bases: TGTGCCAGCAGTTCAGAACGCGCGGACAATGAGCAGTTCTTC. The chain uses TRBV12-3 or TRBV12-4 and TRBJ2-1; D gene uncertain. V dropped 4 bases and J dropped 5 bases, with 12 bases sitting between them. This CDR3 spans 14 amino acids.

This clonotype was detected a few times. This rearrangement joins TRBV4-1 to TRBJ2-5; maybe TRBD2 (7 bases). V lost 1 base and J lost 5, with 11 bases in between. Germline CDR1 reads MGHRA; CDR2 reads YSYEKL. CDR3 length equals 14 residues. DNA for the CDR3: TGCGCCAGCAGCCAAGTGGGGGGGCGGGAGACCCAGTACTTC. Translating it yields CASSQVGGRETQYF.

This clonotype was seen a few times. V usage is TRBV7-2 and J usage is TRBJ2-3; no clear D. The CDR3 consists of 15 residues. Trimming stripped 2 bases from V and 5 bases from J, with 14 bases between. Per germline, CDR1 SGHTA and CDR2 FQGNSA. CDR3 sequence: CASSLNGVSLDTQYF. The CDR3 DNA reads TGTGCCAGCAGCTTAAATGGGGTTTCCTTAGATACGCAGTATTTT.

In this sample, this clonotype turned up a few times. The chain combines TRBV7-2 with TRBJ2-2; D is ambiguous. Per the germline V gene, CDR1 is SGHTA and CDR2 is FQGNSA. V was clipped by 2 bases and J by 7 bases, with 8 bases between them. The CDR3 loop spans 13 amino acids. CDR3 sequence reads: CASSLFWVGELFF. The CDR3 DNA reads TGTGCCAGCAGCTTATTCTGGGTCGGGGAGCTGTTTTTT.

This chain joins TRBV19 and TRBJ2-7; TRBD2 matches 7 bases. There are 13 residues in the CDR3. J lost 6 bases, V lost 10 bases, and 12 bases had no gene match. Germline V CDR1 and CDR2: LNHDA, SQIVND (reference sequence). CDR3 coding DNA: TGTGCCACCCGACTAGCCGAAGCGGCCGAGCAGTACTTC. Its translation is CATRLAEAAEQYF.

A few counts support this clonotype. The chain has TRBV7-2 and TRBJ2-7; D gene uncertain. This CDR3 has 13 residues. Trimming removed 3 bases at V and 6 bases at J, with 12 bases between. The germline gives CDR1 SGHTA, CDR2 FQGNSA. CDR3 sequence: CASSFRPLGEQYF. For the CDR3, the DNA is TGTGCCAGCAGCTTCAGGCCGTTAGGCGAGCAGTACTTC.

This clonotype came up a few times. The genes are TRBV18 and TRBJ1-5; D not resolved. Germline values: CDR1 KGHSH, CDR2 LQKENI. The germline V and J ends were trimmed by 2 bases and 0 bases, with 5 bases remaining between them. The CDR3 covers 14 residues. Here the CDR3 reads CASSPGISNQPQHF. The CDR3 coding sequence is TGTGCCAGCTCACCAGGGATTAGCAATCAGCCCCAGCATTTT.

The chain combines TRBV11-2 with TRBJ2-3; D ambiguous. The length of the CDR3 is 13 residues. CDR1 and CDR2 from the germline V gene are SGHAT and FQNNGV. V shed 3 bases and J shed 6 bases, with 10 bases lying between them. The CDR3: CASSFTLPDTQYF. The CDR3 DNA reads TGTGCCAGCAGCTTCACATTGCCCGATACGCAGTATTTT. Full variable domain (outside the CDR3, taken from reference TRBV11-2 and TRBJ2-3): EAGVAQSPRYKIIEKRQSVAFWCNPISGHATLYWYQQILGQGPKLLIQFQNNGVVDDSQLPKDRFSAERLKGVDSTLKIQPAKLEDSAVYLCASSFTLPDTQYFGPGTRLTVL.

A few counts support this clonotype. The chain recombines TRBV12-3 or TRBV12-4 with TRBJ2-5, with 7 bases identical to TRBD2. The CDR3 is 13 residues long. The V segment lost 6 bases and the J segment 7 bases; nucleotides outside the gene matches: 8. The CDR3 protein is CASSPRREGTQYF. CDR3 nucleotide sequence: TGTGCCAGCAGCCCGAGAAGGGAGGGGACCCAGTACTTC.

The V gene is TRBV6-6, the J gene TRBJ2-7; 12 bases map to TRBD2. There are 17 residues in the CDR3. J gave up 4 bases and V 0 bases, and 7 bases lay outside the gene matches. CDR1 and CDR2 (germline): MNHNY, SVGAGI (reference sequence). Written as DNA, the CDR3 is TGTGCCAGCAGTTACTCGAGAGGACTAGCGGGAAAGTACGAGCAGTACTTC. Protein sequence: CASSYSRGLAGKYEQYF.

This clonotype has a handful of counts. The CDR3 sequence is CASSVTGTSGDTQYF. Written as DNA, the CDR3 is TGTGCCAGCAGTGTTACCGGGACTTCGGGAGATACGCAGTATTTT. The chain employs TRBV28 and TRBJ2-3; D may be TRBD2 (6 bases). Germline loops: CDR1 MDHEN, CDR2 SYDVKM. Trimming took 5 bases from V and 5 from J, leaving 17 bases between them. The CDR3 loop spans 15 amino acids. Using reference TRBV28 and TRBJ2-3 for the parts outside the CDR3, the full variable domain is DVKVTQSSRYLVKRTGEKVFLECVQDMDHENMFWYRQDPGLGLRLIYFSYDVKMKEKGDIPEGYSVSREKKERFSLILESASTNQTSMYLCASSVTGTSGDTQYFGPGTRLTVL.